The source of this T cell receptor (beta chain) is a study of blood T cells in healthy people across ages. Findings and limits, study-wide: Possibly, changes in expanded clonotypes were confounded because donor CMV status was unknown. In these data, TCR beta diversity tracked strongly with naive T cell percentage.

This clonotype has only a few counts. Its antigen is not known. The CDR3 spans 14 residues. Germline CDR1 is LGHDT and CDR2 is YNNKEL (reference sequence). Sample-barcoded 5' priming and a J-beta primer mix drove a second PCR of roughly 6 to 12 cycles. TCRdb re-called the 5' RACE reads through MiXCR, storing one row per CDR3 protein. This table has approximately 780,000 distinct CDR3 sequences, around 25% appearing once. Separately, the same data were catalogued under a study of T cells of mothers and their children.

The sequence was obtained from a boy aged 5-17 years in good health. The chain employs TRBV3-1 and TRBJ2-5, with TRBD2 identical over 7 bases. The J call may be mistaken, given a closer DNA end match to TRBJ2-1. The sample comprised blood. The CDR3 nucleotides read TGTGCCAGCAGCCCTTGGGGGGGCTACAATGAGCAGTTCTTC. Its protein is CASSPWGGYNEQFF.